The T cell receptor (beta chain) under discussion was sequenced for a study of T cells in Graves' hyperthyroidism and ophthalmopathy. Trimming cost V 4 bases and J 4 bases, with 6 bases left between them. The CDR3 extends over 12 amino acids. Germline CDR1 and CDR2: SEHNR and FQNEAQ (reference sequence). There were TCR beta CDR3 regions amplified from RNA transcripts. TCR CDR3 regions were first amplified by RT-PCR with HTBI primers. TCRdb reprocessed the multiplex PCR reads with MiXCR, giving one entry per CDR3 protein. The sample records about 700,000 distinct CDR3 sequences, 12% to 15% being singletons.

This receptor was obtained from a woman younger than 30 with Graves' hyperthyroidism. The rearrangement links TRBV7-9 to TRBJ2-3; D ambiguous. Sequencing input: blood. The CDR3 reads CASSWVADTQYF. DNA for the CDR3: TGTGCCAGCAGCTGGGTGGCAGATACGCAGTATTTT.